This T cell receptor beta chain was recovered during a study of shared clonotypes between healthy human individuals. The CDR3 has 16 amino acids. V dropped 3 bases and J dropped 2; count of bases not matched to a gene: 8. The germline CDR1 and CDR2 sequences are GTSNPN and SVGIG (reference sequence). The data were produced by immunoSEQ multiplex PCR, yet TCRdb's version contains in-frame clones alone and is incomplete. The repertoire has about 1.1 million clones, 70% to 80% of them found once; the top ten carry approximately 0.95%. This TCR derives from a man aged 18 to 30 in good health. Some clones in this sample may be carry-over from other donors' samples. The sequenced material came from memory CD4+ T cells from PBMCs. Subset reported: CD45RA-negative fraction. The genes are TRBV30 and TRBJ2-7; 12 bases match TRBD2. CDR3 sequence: CAWSQTSGRSPYEQYF. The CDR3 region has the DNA TGTGCCTGGAGCCAGACTAGCGGGAGATCCCCCTACGAGCAGTACTTC.